A selection of T cell receptor beta chains follows, all from one sample in a study of blood T cell repertoires in COVID-19. Generated by immunoSEQ multiplex PCR, the TCRdb table keeps only in-frame clones and is missing some. The sample lists approximately 280,000 clones, roughly nine tenths occurring once. The sample taken for sequencing was PBMCs or T cells enriched from blood (not recorded which). All receptors derive from a woman in her 40s who had recovered from COVID-19. Both conserved end residues are part of each CDR3. The order of the fields is clone size, CDR3 length, J gene, V gene, CDR3 protein. Some rows mark clone size as missing; the rest say once, few, many or name a class of expanded clone.

-	15	TRBJ1-5	TRBV5-1	CASSPGFGENQPQHF
-	16	TRBJ1-1	TRBV12-5	CASGLAMGVGQPEAFF
-	14	TRBJ1-5	TRBV7-8	CASSLAGLNQPQHF
-	13	TRBJ1-1	TRBV28	CASRRTQNTEAFF
-	14	TRBJ1-3	TRBV9	CASSPRQGRNTIYF
-	12	TRBJ2-1	TRBV5-4	CASRAGRDEQFF
-	13	TRBJ1-4	TRBV19	CASSPPAEEKLFF
-	14	TRBJ2-1	TRBV7-3	CASSSGTGFNEQFF
-	15	TRBJ1-3	TRBV6-5	CASMRARDSGNTIYF
-	13	TRBJ2-4	TRBV28	CASSLEQGRIQYF
-	14	TRBJ2-7	TRBV28	CASMGQADTYEQYF
-	13	TRBJ1-4	TRBV19	CASSGQGNEKLFF
-	15	TRBJ1-1	TRBV28	CASSQYRVTNTEAFF
-	14	TRBJ1-4	TRBV18	CASSPREANEKLFF
-	14	TRBJ2-1	TRBV28	CASRGAGGHNEQFF
-	15	TRBJ1-1	TRBV3-1/TRBV3-2	CASSPFWGRSTEAFF
-	11	TRBJ2-1	TRBV20-1	CSARAPTLPLF
once	14	TRBJ2-3	TRBV7-3	CASSLTRETDTQYF
-	14	TRBJ2-7	TRBV10-1	CASSSSGSSYEQYF
-	14	TRBJ2-7	TRBV5-8	CASSRTSGPYEQYF
-	12	TRBJ2-1	TRBV11-2	CASSSRTNEQFF
-	18	TRBJ1-6	TRBV27	CASSLPPSRGSGNSPLHF
-	13	TRBJ2-3	TRBV19	CASSGLSTDTQYF
-	14	TRBJ1-1	TRBV18	CASSLGQAVTEAFF
-	13	TRBJ2-5	TRBV2	CASTPEVQETQYF
-	18	TRBJ2-3	TRBV5-4	CASSLIGGGRSSTDTQYF
once	13	TRBJ1-6	TRBV7-2	CASSSPGESPLHF
-	15	TRBJ2-2	TRBV5-1	CASSLVQSHTGELFF
-	15	TRBJ2-3	TRBV15	CATSISRGRLDTQYF
-	13	TRBJ1-4	TRBV20-1	CSASHATNEKLFF
-	15	TRBJ2-7	TRBV4-3	CASSQSWAASYEQYF
-	14	TRBJ1-2	TRBV7-9	CASSQGQSNYGYTF
once	14	TRBJ2-7	TRBV30	CAWSVSGRSAEQYF
-	16	TRBJ2-3	TRBV28	CASPPSLGRGLDTQYF
-	14	TRBJ2-1	TRBV30	CAWRDRVAYNEQFF
-	15	TRBJ2-1	TRBV11-2	CASRLTAGQGNEQFF
-	15	TRBJ1-2	TRBV7-2	CASSLEAGGNYGYTF
-	14	TRBJ2-2	TRBV30	CAWSGTGNTGELFF
-	18	TRBJ2-6	TRBV18	CASSLLQDNLSGANVLTF
-	16	TRBJ2-7	TRBV19	CASSIVWAGGPTEQYF
-	16	TRBJ1-6	TRBV7-2	CASSTTPMASYSPLHF
once	16	TRBJ2-6	TRBV5-1	CASSLELLSGANVLTF